This passage covers 28 T cell receptor beta chains from one sample sequenced in a study of cytomegalovirus exposure and HLA in healthy donors. Primers included in the PCR were 60 Vbeta and 13 Jbeta primers. Some clones are missing from TCRdb's copy, which holds only in-frame ones; the method was immunoSEQ multiplex PCR. This table has some 210,000 clones, about 83% appearing once. Sequenced material: PBMCs. The origin of the receptors is a woman between 45 and 60 years old in good health and CMV-seropositive.

This sequence joins TRBV2 and TRBJ1-2, with D unclear. The V end lost 2 bases, the J end lost 7 bases, and 8 bases lay between the germline ends. Germline-derived CDR1 and CDR2 are SNHLY and FYNNEI. This CDR3 comprises 12 residues. The CDR3 region is CASSEQRVGYTF. DNA of the CDR3: TGTGCCAGCAGTGAACAACGGGTTGGCTACACCTTC.

This rearrangement joins TRBV19 to TRBJ2-7, with D tentatively TRBD2 (5 bases). Germline CDR1 reads LNHDA; CDR2 reads SQIVND (reference sequence). The CDR3 extends over 14 amino acids. The V gene lost 1 base and the J gene lost 2 bases, with 9 bases spanning the gap. CDR3 coding DNA: TGTGCCAGTAGTATAGCACGGGGTACCTACGAGCAGTACTTC. This codes for CASSIARGTYEQYF.

Only one count was recorded for this clone. In DNA, the CDR3 is TGTGCCTGGAGGCAACAGGGTCGGGCCTATAATTCACCCCTCCACTTT. It encodes CAWRQQGRAYNSPLHF. The gene calls are TRBV30 and TRBJ1-6; D possibly corresponds to TRBD1 (6 bases). Trimming took 3 bases from V and 2 from J, leaving 14 bases between them. The germline V gene has CDR1 GTSNPN and CDR2 SVGIG (reference sequence). The CDR3 runs to 16 residues. Drawing the rest from reference TRBV30 and TRBJ1-6, the complete variable domain is SQTIHQWPATLVQPVGSPLSLECTVEGTSNPNLYWYRQAAGRGLQLLFYSVGIGQISSEVPQNLSASRPQDRQFILSSKKLLLSDSGFYLCAWRQQGRAYNSPLHFGNGTRLTVT.

A few counts support this clone. The gene calls are TRBV30 and TRBJ2-3, with D unresolved. Trimming cost V 0 bases and J 6 bases, with 4 bases left between them. This CDR3 is built from 11 residues. The V gene's germline CDR1 is GTSNPN and CDR2 SVGIG (reference sequence). The CDR3 DNA reads as TGTGCCTGGAGTGTACGGGATACGCAGTATTTT. The encoded protein is CAWSVRDTQYF.

This clone was seen only a few times. This rearrangement joins TRBV7-3 to TRBJ2-7; tentatively, D is TRBD1 (5 bases). There are 13 residues in the CDR3. Trimming stripped 6 bases from V and 5 bases from J, with 14 bases between. The V gene's germline CDR1 is SGHTA and CDR2 FQGTGA. This chain's CDR3 is CASRSAQGDEQYF. The CDR3 nucleotides read TGTGCCAGCAGATCGGCTCAGGGCGACGAGCAGTACTTC.

The chain links TRBV4-1 to TRBJ2-5, with D possibly matching TRBD1 (5 bases). The end of the DNA aligns better with TRBJ2-7, so the J call may be wrong. CDR1 and CDR2 (germline): MGHRA, YSYEKL. This CDR3 has 15 amino acids. This chain's CDR3 is CASSQPTVGSYEQYF. DNA of the CDR3: TGCGCCAGCAGCCAGCCGACAGTTGGATCGTACGAGCAGTACTTC.

V gene TRBV6-5 combines with J gene TRBJ2-7, with 7 bases aligning to TRBD1. The CDR3 sequence is 15 residues long. V shed 7 bases, J shed 6 bases, and the junction held 15 bases outside the gene matches. CDR1 MNHEY and CDR2 SVGAGI come from the germline V gene. The CDR3 loop reads CASKGGWDRGGEQYF. CDR3 bases: TGTGCCAGCAAGGGTGGTTGGGACAGAGGGGGCGAGCAGTACTTC.

The chain couples TRBV19 to TRBJ1-2, with D tentatively TRBD1 (5 bases). From germline, CDR1 is LNHDA and CDR2 SQIVND (reference sequence). The germline V and J ends were trimmed by 5 bases and 4 bases, with 14 bases remaining between them. This CDR3 is built from 14 residues. The CDR3 loop is CASSATEQVYGYTF. CDR3 in DNA: TGTGCCAGTAGTGCGACGGAACAGGTCTATGGCTACACCTTC.

V gene TRBV9 combines with J gene TRBJ2-2, with a possible D match to TRBD1 (8 bases). Germline CDR1 and CDR2: SGDLS and YYNGEE. V shed 3 bases and J shed 6 bases, with 12 bases lying between them. CDR3 length: 14 residues. The CDR3 spells CASSGQGRAGELFF. The DNA of the CDR3 is TGTGCCAGCAGCGGACAGGGGAGGGCCGGGGAGCTGTTTTTT. Together with reference TRBV9 and TRBJ2-2, the CDR3 gives the full variable domain: DSGVTQTPKHLITATGQRVTLRCSPRSGDLSVYWYQQSLDQGLQFLIQYYNGEERAKGNILERFSAQQFPDLHSELNLSSLELGDSALYFCASSGQGRAGELFFGEGSRLTVL.

V gene TRBV5-3 combines with J gene TRBJ2-3; possible D gene TRBD1, 5 bases. TRBV5-3 is assigned to the ORF class and has an uncertain function. Between the trimmed V and J ends, which lost 2 bases and 1 base, there was a span of 11 bases. The CDR3 loop spans 15 amino acids. The CDR3 sequence: CARSFPVRGTDTQYF. CDR3 DNA: TGTGCCAGAAGCTTCCCGGTCAGGGGCACAGATACGCAGTATTTT.

The V and J genes are TRBV9 and TRBJ1-6; D call uncertain. Germline V lookup: CDR1 SGDLS, CDR2 YYNGEE. The CDR3 is made up of 14 amino acids. Trimming took off 3 bases at V and 7 bases at J, with 11 bases between the two ends. CDR3 protein: CASSGRAPNSPLHF. The DNA of the CDR3 is TGTGCCAGCAGCGGGAGGGCCCCAAATTCACCCCTCCACTTT.

The chain couples TRBV5-1 to TRBJ2-5; 8 nucleotides agree with TRBD1. The J call is in doubt because the DNA end fits TRBJ2-7 better. From germline, CDR1 is SGHRS and CDR2 YFSETQ. The CDR3 totals 14 residues. The CDR3 loop is CASSLGGQGYEQYF. CDR3 bases: TGCGCCAGCAGCTTGGGTGGACAGGGATACGAGCAGTACTTC.

The chain uses TRBV4-3 and TRBJ2-7, with 10 nucleotides matching TRBD1. The CDR3 is 17 residues long. V shed 1 base and J 4 bases; nucleotides not matched to a gene: 10. CDR1 and CDR2 (germline): LGHNA, YSLEER. CDR3 amino acids: CASSQALDRGIWYEQYF. CDR3 DNA: TGCGCCAGCAGCCAAGCGTTGGACAGGGGGATATGGTACGAGCAGTACTTC.

The rearrangement uses TRBV5-1 and TRBJ2-1, with 11 bases aligning to TRBD2. This CDR3 spans 17 amino acids. Germline CDR1 SGHRS, CDR2 YFSETQ. V dropped 4 bases and J dropped 1; count of bases not matched to a gene: 7. This chain's CDR3 is CASSPNSGGASYNEQFF. DNA for the CDR3: TGCGCCAGCAGCCCCAATAGCGGGGGGGCGTCCTACAATGAGCAGTTCTTC.

This chain joins TRBV7-3 and TRBJ2-2; possibly TRBD1 for D (6 bases). Trimming stripped 5 bases from V and 1 base from J, with 8 bases between. There are 14 residues in the CDR3. Germline assignment: CDR1 SGHTA and CDR2 FQGTGA. The CDR3 DNA sequence: TGTGCCAGCAGCGTGACAGGGAACACCGGGGAGCTGTTTTTT. Protein: CASSVTGNTGELFF. Variable domain in full (rest from reference TRBV7-3 and TRBJ2-2): GAGVSQTPSNKVTEKGKYVELRCDPISGHTALYWYRQSLGQGPEFLIYFQGTGAADDSGLPNDRFFAVRPEGSVSTLKIQRTERGDSAVYLCASSVTGNTGELFFGEGSRLTVL.

This clone appeared a few times. The V gene is TRBV2, the J gene TRBJ2-7; 8 bases map to TRBD2. The CDR3 contains 14 residues. CDR1 is SNHLY and CDR2 is FYNNEI in the germline V gene. The trim removed 8 bases at V and 4 bases at J, leaving 10 bases unmatched. In DNA, the CDR3 is TGTGCCAGCCACCAAGCGGGGGTTTCTTACGAGCAGTACTTC. Amino acid sequence: CASHQAGVSYEQYF.

V usage is TRBV10-2 and J usage is TRBJ2-2; 10 nucleotides align to TRBD1. Per germline, CDR1 WSHSY and CDR2 SAAADI. The CDR3 sequence is 13 residues long. J was trimmed by 5 bases and V by 11 bases; bases with no gene match: 5. The CDR3 DNA is TGCGCCTCTGGACAGGGGGAGACCGGGGAGCTGTTTTTT. Translation gives CASGQGETGELFF.

This clone was seen a handful of times. The chain carries TRBV4-3 and TRBJ2-2, with 10 bases identical to TRBD2. This CDR3 region has 16 residues. The J segment lost 6 bases and the V segment lost 2 bases, leaving 6 bases of the junction unmatched. Germline V gene sequence: CDR1 LGHNA, CDR2 YSLEER. The CDR3 bases are TGCGCCAGCAGCCAAATAAGCGGGGGGGTGGCCGGGGAGCTGTTTTTT. Translated, it gives CASSQISGGVAGELFF.

The gene calls are TRBV7-7 and TRBJ2-3, with no clear D. Germline-derived CDR1 and CDR2 are SSHAT and FNYEAQ (reference sequence). The V and J ends lost 5 bases and 5 bases respectively, with 17 bases between them. The CDR3 totals 15 residues. DNA for the CDR3: TGTGCCAGCAGCCCGAACTCCCTCGATAAAGATACGCAGTATTTT. Residues: CASSPNSLDKDTQYF.

The V gene is TRBV28, the J gene TRBJ2-7; 11 positions agree with TRBD1. Germline V gives CDR1 MDHEN, CDR2 SYDVKM. With 6 bases clipped from V and 0 bases from J, the junction kept 7 bases outside the gene matches. This CDR3 has 16 residues. The CDR3 region has the DNA TGTGCCAGCAGCTCCTCGGGGACAGGGGGCTCCTACGAGCAGTACTTC. As protein: CASSSSGTGGSYEQYF.

The J gene is TRBJ2-3, the V gene TRBV6-5, with TRBD2 matching over 8 bases. Germline loops: CDR1 MNHEY, CDR2 SVGAGI. The V and J ends lost 7 bases and 5 bases, in that order; junction bases with no gene match: 11. The CDR3 runs 15 residues. The CDR3 loop is CASTSGGAGRDTQYF. The CDR3 nucleotides read TGTGCCAGCACCTCCGGGGGGGCAGGGAGAGATACGCAGTATTTT.

V gene TRBV7-8 combines with J gene TRBJ2-2; D perhaps matches TRBD2 (5 bases). CDR1 SGHVS and CDR2 FQNEAQ come from the germline V gene. Trimming removed 1 base from V and 6 bases from J, with 12 bases in between. This CDR3 is built from 15 residues. CDR3 nucleotides: TGTGCCAGCAGCTTAGTACGGGGTCTGGCCGGGGAGCTGTTTTTT. Its translation: CASSLVRGLAGELFF.

Regarding this clone: One junction end does not reproduce the germline sequence, and a read error may be involved. V gene TRBV7-9 combines with J gene TRBJ2-7; D is undetermined. The CDR3 has 13 residues. From germline, CDR1 is SEHNR and CDR2 FQNEAQ (reference sequence). CDR3 residues: CSSSLSGSYEQYF. The CDR3, as DNA: TGTTCCAGCAGCTTAAGTGGTAGCTACGAGCAGTACTTC.

This clone was observed a single time. The chain couples TRBV7-3 to TRBJ1-1; D is ambiguous. Trimming removed 0 bases at V and 4 bases at J, with 6 bases between. CDR1 is SGHTA, CDR2 FQGTGA, per germline. This CDR3 has 13 residues. The CDR3 nucleotides read TGTGCCAGCAGCTTAACGGCCACCACTGAAGCTTTCTTT. Protein product: CASSLTATTEAFF.

This chain joins TRBV5-1 and TRBJ2-2, with D maybe TRBD2 (7 bases). The CDR3 totals 16 residues. The V and J ends lost 6 bases and 5 bases respectively, with 20 bases between them. Germline V gives CDR1 SGHRS, CDR2 YFSETQ. For the CDR3, the DNA is TGCGCCAGCAAGCCCCCCGGCGGGGGCTTGACCGGGGAGCTGTTTTTT. Amino acid sequence: CASKPPGGGLTGELFF. Complete variable domain (other parts from reference TRBV5-1 and TRBJ2-2): KAGVTQTPRYLIKTRGQQVTLSCSPISGHRSVSWYQQTPGQGLQFLFEYFSETQRNKGNFPGRFSGRQFSNSRSEMNVSTLELGDSALYLCASKPPGGGLTGELFFGEGSRLTVL.

The chain combines TRBV7-6 with TRBJ2-7, with 7 bases fitting TRBD1. The V and J ends lost 1 base and 2 bases, in that order; junction bases with no gene match: 2. The CDR3 spans 14 residues. Germline CDR1 SGHVS, CDR2 FNYEAQ. In DNA form, the CDR3 reads TGTGCCAGCAGCTTAGGGGACAGCACCTACGAGCAGTACTTC. Its translation is CASSLGDSTYEQYF.

The genes are TRBV6-5 and TRBJ1-2; tentatively, D is TRBD1 (6 bases). CDR1 and CDR2 from the germline V gene are MNHEY and SVGAGI. V lost 6 bases to trimming and J lost 8 bases, with 13 bases between them. The CDR3 loop spans 12 amino acids. CDR3 sequence reads: CASSPDRNGYTF. The CDR3 nucleotides are TGTGCCAGCAGCCCCGACAGGAACGGCTACACCTTC.

The chain couples TRBV28 to TRBJ2-5, with 10 bases fitting TRBD1. The DNA end lines up better with TRBJ2-7; the J call may be wrong. The V gene's germline CDR1 is MDHEN and CDR2 SYDVKM. This CDR3 region has 14 residues. The CDR3 here is CASSLGTGAHEQYF. DNA of the CDR3: TGTGCCAGCAGTTTAGGGACAGGGGCCCACGAGCAGTACTTC.